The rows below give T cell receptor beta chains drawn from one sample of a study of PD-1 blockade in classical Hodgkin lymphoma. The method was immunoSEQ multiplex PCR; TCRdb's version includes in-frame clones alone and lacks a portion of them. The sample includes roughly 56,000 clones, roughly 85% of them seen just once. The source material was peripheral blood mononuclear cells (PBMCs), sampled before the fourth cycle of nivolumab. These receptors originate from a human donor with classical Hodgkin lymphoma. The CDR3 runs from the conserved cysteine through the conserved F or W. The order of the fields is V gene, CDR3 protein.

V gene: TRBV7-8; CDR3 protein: CASRYTGFTEAFF
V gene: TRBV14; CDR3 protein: CASSRAGGANTEAFF
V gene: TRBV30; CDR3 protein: CAWTRKGRDEQYF
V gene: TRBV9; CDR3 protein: CASSVEGGNTDTQYF
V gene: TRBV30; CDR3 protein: CAWSSTGGLYEQYF
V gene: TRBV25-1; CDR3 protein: CASRAAGEGSPLHF
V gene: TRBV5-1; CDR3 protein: CASSLEVRLNTEAFF
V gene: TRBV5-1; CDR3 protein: CASSLYAGVRNTEAFF
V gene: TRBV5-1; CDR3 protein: CASSSRQGGEKLFF
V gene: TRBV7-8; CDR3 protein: CASSLVQRGHEQFF
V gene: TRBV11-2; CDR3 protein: CASSGANVLTF
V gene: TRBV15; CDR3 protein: CATSRDRDPARRSSPLHF
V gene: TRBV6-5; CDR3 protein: CASSYGEGAVTSPLHF
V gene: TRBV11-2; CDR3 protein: CASSLKWAGNLLSEQYF
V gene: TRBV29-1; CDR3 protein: CSVRDRGNIQYF
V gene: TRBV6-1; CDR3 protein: CASSDGRAALSDTQYF
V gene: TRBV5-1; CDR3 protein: CASSLYLASGGQDTQYF
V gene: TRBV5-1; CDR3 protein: CASSLEWRSYNEQFF
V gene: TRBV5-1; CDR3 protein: CASSLAGLYEQYF
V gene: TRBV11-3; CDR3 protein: CASSLGRGTGGTDTQYF
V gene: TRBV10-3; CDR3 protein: CAIAGQENSPLHF
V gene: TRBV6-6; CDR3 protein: CASSGGFHEQYF
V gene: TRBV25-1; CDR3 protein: CASSDPGTGTTLANIQYF
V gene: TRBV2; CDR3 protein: CASTLLRGYTF
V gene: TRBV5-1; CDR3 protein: CASSPVGGPYEQYF
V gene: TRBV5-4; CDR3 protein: CASSTDRGLGEDTF
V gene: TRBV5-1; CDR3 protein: CASSLAGTDYGYTF
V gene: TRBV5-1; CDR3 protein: CASSGGMGNTEAFF
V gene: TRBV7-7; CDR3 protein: CASSLRPNTEAFF
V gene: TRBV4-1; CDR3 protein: CASSGRGPGGQDTQYF
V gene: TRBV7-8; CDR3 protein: CASSPRPGNTIYF
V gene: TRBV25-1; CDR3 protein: CASTRSSYNEQFF
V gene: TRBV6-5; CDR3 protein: CASHIGRIGNGYTF
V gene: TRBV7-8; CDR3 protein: CASSFGGLREQFF
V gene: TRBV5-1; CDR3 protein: CASRREEDYGYTF
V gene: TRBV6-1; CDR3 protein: CASTKRKTTIIGEFF
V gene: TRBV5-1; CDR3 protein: CASSLQGQGATGANVLTF
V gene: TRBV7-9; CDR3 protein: CASSSTGGQPQHF
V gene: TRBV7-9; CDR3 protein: CASSSALGGYTF
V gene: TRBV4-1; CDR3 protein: CASSQDPTGSQAAFF
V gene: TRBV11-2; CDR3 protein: CASSLNSATNEKLFF
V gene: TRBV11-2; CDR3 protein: CASSSTAGTGELFF
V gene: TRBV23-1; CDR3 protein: CASSQMGGAKVCSYNSPLHF
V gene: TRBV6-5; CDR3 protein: CASSYSGQAATEAFF
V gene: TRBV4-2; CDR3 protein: CASSSRRGGGDTQYF
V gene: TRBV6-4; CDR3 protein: CASSVFQGTNSPLHF
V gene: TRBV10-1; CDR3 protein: CASSRDWLSMYF